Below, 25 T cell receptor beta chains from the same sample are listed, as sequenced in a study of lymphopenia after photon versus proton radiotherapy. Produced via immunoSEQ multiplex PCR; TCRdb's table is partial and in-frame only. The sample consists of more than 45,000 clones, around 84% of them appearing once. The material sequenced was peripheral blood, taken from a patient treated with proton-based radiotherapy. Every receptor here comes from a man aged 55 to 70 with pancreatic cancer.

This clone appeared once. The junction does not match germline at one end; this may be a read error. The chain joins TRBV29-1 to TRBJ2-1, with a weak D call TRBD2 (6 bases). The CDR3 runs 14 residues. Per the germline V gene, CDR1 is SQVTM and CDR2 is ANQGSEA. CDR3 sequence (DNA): TGCAGCGTTGAGGTGGGAGGTTCCTCCAATGAGCAGTTCTTC. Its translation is CSVEVGGSSNEQFF.

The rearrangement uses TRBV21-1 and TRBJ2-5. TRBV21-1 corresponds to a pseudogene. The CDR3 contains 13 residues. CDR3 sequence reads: CAPEDAEQETQYF. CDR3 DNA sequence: TGTGCCCCCGAGGACGCGGAACAAGAGACCCAGTACTTC.

DNA for the CDR3: TGTGCCAGCAGCTTAGTCGGGACTAGCGGGACCCACGAGCAGTACTTC. This encodes CASSLVGTSGTHEQYF. The J gene is TRBJ2-7, the V gene TRBV7-2; TRBD2 agrees at 13 bases. The length of the CDR3 is 16 residues. The germline V gene encodes CDR1 SGHTA and CDR2 FQGNSA. The junction had 5 bases not matched to a gene; V was cut back by 1 base and J by 5 bases. The full variable domain, with the rest looked up from reference TRBV7-2 and TRBJ2-7, is GAGVSQSPSNKVTEKGKDVELRCDPISGHTALYWYRQSLGQGLEFLIYFQGNSAPDKSGLPSDRFSAERTGGSVSTLTIQRTQQEDSAVYLCASSLVGTSGTHEQYFGPGTRLTVT.

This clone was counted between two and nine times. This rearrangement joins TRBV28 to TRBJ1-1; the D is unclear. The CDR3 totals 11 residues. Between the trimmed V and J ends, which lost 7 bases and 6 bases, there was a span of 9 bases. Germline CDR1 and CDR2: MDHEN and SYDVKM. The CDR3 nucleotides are TGTGCCAGCACAACGCCGTCTGAAGCTTTCTTT. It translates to CASTTPSEAFF.

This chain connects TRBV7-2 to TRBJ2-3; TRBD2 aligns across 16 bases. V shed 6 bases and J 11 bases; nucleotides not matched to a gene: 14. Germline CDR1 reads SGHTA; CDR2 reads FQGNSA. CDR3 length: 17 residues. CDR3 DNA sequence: TGTGCCAGCAGACCGGGACTAGCGGGAGGGCCCTCATTGTGGCAGTATTTT. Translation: CASRPGLAGGPSLWQYF.

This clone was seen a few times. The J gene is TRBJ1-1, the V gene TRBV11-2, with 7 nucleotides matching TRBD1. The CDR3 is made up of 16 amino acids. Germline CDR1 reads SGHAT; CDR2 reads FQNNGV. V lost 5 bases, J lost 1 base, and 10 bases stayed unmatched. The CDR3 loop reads CASSLTWGQKNTEAFF. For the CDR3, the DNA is TGTGCCAGCAGCCTTACTTGGGGACAGAAGAACACTGAAGCTTTCTTT.

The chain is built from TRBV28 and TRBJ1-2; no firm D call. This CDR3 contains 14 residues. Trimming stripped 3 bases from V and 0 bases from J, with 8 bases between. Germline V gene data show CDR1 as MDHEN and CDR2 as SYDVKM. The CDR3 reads CASSLAGSNYGYTF. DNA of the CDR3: TGTGCCAGCAGTTTGGCGGGGTCTAACTATGGCTACACCTTC.

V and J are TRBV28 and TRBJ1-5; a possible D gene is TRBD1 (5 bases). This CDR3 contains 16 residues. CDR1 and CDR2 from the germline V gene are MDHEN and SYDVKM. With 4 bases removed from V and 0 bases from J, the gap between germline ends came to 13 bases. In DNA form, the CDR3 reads TGTGCCAGCAGTTACCCCGGGGCGCTTAGCAATCAGCCCCAGCATTTT. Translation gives CASSYPGALSNQPQHF.

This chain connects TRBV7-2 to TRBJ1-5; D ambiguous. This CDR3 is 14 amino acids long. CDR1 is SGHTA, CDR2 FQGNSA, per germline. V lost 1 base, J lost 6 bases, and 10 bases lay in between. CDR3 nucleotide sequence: TGTGCCAGCAGCTTAGAAGGTATAGGTCAGCCCCAGCATTTT. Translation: CASSLEGIGQPQHF.

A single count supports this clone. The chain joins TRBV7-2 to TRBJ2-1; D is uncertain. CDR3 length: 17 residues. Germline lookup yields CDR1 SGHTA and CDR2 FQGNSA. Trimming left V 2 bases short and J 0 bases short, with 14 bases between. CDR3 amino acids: CASSLPRVGGSYNEQFF. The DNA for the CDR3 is TGTGCCAGCAGCTTACCCCGGGTAGGCGGCTCCTACAATGAGCAGTTCTTC.

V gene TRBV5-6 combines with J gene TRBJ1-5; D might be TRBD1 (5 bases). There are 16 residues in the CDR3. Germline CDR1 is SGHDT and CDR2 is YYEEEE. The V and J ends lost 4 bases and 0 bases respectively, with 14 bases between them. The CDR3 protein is CASSVGRAYSNQPQHF. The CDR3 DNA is TGTGCCAGCAGCGTGGGCAGGGCCTATAGCAATCAGCCCCAGCATTTT. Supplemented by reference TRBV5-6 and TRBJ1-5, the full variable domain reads DAGVTQSPTHLIKTRGQQVTLRCSPKSGHDTVSWYQQALGQGPQFIFQYYEEEERQRGNFPDRFSGHQFPNYSSELNVNALLLGDSALYLCASSVGRAYSNQPQHFGDGTRLSIL.

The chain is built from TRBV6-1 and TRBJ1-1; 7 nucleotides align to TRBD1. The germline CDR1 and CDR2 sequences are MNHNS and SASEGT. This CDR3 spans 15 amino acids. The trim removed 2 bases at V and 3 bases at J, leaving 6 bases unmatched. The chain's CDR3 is CASSESPGGDTEAFF. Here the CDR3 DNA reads TGTGCCAGCAGTGAATCCCCAGGGGGGGACACTGAAGCTTTCTTT.

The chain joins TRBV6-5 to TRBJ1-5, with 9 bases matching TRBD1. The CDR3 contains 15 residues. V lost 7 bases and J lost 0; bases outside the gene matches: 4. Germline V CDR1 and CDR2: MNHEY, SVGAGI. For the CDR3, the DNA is TGTGCCAGCAAGCGACAGGGGGTTAGCAATCAGCCCCAGCATTTT. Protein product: CASKRQGVSNQPQHF.

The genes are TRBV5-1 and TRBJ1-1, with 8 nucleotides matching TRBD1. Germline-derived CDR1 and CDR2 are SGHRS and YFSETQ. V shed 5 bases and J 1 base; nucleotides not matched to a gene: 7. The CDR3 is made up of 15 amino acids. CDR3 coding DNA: TGCGCCAGCAGTTTTCAGGGGGCGGAGAACACTGAAGCTTTCTTT. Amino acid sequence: CASSFQGAENTEAFF. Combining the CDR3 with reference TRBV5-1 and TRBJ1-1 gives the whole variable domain KAGVTQTPRYLIKTRGQQVTLSCSPISGHRSVSWYQQTPGQGLQFLFEYFSETQRNKGNFPGRFSGRQFSNSRSEMNVSTLELGDSALYLCASSFQGAENTEAFFGQGTRLTVV.

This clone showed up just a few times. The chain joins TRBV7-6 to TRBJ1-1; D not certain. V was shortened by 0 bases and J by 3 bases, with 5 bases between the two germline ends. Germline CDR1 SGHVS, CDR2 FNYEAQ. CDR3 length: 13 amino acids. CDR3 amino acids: CASSLAVHTEAFF. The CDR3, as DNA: TGTGCCAGCAGCTTAGCGGTTCACACTGAAGCTTTCTTT.

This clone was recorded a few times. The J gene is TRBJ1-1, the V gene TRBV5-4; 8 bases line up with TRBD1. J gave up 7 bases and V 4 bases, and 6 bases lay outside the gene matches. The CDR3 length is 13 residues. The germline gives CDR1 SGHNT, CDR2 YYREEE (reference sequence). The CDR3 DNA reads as TGTGCCAGCAGCGCCGGACAGGGTTTTGAAGCTTTCTTT. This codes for CASSAGQGFEAFF.

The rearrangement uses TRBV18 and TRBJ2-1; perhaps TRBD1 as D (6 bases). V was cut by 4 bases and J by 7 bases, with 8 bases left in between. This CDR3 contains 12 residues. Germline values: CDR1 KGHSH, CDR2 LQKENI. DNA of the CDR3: TGTGCCAGCTCACTAGACAGGAATGAGCAGTTCTTC. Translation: CASSLDRNEQFF.

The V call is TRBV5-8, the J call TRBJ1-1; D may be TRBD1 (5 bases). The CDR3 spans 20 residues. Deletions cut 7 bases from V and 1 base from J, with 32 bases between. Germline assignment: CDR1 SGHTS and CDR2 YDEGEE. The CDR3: CASPRGNGRTHLSKNTEAFF. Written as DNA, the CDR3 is TGTGCCAGCCCCCGGGGGAATGGCAGAACCCATCTTAGCAAGAACACTGAAGCTTTCTTT.

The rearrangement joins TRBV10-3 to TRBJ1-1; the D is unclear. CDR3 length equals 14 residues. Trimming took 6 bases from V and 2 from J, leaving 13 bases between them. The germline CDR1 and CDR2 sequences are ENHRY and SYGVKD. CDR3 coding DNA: TGTGCCATCAGCGGAAAGGGAGACAACACTGAAGCTTTCTTT. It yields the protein CAISGKGDNTEAFF.

In nucleotides, the CDR3 is TGTGCCAGCAGCCCTCCACTCTTACCGGCACTAATCTACGAGCAGTACTTC. It codes for CASSPPLLPALIYEQYF. The J gene is TRBJ2-7, the V gene TRBV7-8; no definite D call. V was pared by 5 bases and J by 3 bases, with 23 bases between. The CDR3 covers 17 residues. The germline CDR1 and CDR2 sequences are SGHVS and FQNEAQ.

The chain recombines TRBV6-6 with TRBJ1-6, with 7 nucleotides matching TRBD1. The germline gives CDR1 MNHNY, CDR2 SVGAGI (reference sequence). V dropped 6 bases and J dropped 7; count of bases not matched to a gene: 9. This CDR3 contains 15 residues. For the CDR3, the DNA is TGTGCCAGCAGACCCTCGACAGGGTTGAATTCACCCCTCCACTTT. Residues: CASRPSTGLNSPLHF.

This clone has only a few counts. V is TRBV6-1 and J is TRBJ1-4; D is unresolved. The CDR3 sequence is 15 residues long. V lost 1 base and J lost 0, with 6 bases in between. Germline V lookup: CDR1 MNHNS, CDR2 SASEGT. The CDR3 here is CASSEGWPTNEKLFF. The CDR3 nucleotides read TGTGCCAGCAGTGAAGGATGGCCAACTAATGAAAAACTGTTTTTT.

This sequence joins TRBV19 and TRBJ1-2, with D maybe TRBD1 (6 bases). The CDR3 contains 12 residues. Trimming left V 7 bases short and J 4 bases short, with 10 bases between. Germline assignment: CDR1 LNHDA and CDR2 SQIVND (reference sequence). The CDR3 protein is CASMMDSYGYTF. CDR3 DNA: TGTGCCAGTATGATGGACAGCTATGGCTACACCTTC.

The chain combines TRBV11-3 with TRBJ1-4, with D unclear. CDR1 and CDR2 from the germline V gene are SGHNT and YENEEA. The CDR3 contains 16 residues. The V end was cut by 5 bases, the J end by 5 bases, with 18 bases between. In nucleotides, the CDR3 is TGTGCCAGCAGCCCCGATCGTGCCGGCCAAAATGAAAAACTGTTTTTT. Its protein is CASSPDRAGQNEKLFF.

The CDR3 nucleotides are TGTGCCAGCAGCTTGAAAGCGGGAGGCGAGACCCAGTACTTC. Its protein product is CASSLKAGGETQYF. The chain uses TRBV5-6 and TRBJ2-5, with 9 positions matching TRBD2. The V gene end was trimmed by 1 base and the J gene end by 5 bases; junction bases not matched to a gene: 3. Germline V gene data show CDR1 as SGHDT and CDR2 as YYEEEE. The CDR3 is 14 amino acids.